This TCR beta chain appears in the sequencing data of a study of blood T cell repertoires in COVID-19. The wider study: T cells, B-cell-depleted T cells, or PBMCs provided the cDNA or gDNA that served as material.

V dropped 4 bases and J dropped 1 base, with 22 bases sitting between them. This CDR3 is built from 18 residues. Per the germline V gene, CDR1 is MGHRA and CDR2 is YSYEKL. In this sample, this clone turned up a few times. Per the study methods: Nucleated cell counts were estimated from reference gene primer amplification. Profiling relied on immunoSEQ multiplex PCR, and the TCRdb table lists in-frame clones only, not all of them. The V and J calls and clone size were taken over from that table, and D and trimming were inferred from the DNA. The sample records 250,000 to 350,000 clones, around 87% being singletons.

Input material: peripheral blood. V and J are TRBV4-1 and TRBJ1-1, with a tentative D call TRBD1 (6 bases). The receptor's source is a man aged 18 to 29 with active or convalescent COVID-19. The CDR3 loop is CASSPPPGHRMGNTEAFF. CDR3 sequence (DNA): TGCGCCAGCAGCCCCCCACCGGGACACCGAATGGGGAACACTGAAGCTTTCTTT.